This T cell receptor beta chain was sequenced for a study of cytomegalovirus exposure and HLA in healthy donors. PCR amplification relied on 60 Vbeta primers (plus 13 Jbeta primers). Sequenced by immunoSEQ multiplex PCR; TCRdb stores in-frame clones only, minus some. The repertoire holds 84,000 or so clones, less than 65% seen once, with about 5.4% in the top ten. Germline-derived CDR1 and CDR2 are LNHNV and YYDKDF (reference sequence). The CDR3 runs to 14 residues. J gave up 2 bases and V 3 bases, and 2 bases lay outside the gene matches. This clone was seen once. The sequenced sample consisted of PBMCs. The chain joins TRBV15 to TRBJ2-7; TRBD1 matches at 9 bases. The sequence was obtained from a woman aged 30 to 39 in good health and CMV-seropositive. CDR3 nucleotides: TGTGCCACCAGCAGGGACAGGGGACCCTACGAGCAGTACTTC. Its translation is CATSRDRGPYEQYF.